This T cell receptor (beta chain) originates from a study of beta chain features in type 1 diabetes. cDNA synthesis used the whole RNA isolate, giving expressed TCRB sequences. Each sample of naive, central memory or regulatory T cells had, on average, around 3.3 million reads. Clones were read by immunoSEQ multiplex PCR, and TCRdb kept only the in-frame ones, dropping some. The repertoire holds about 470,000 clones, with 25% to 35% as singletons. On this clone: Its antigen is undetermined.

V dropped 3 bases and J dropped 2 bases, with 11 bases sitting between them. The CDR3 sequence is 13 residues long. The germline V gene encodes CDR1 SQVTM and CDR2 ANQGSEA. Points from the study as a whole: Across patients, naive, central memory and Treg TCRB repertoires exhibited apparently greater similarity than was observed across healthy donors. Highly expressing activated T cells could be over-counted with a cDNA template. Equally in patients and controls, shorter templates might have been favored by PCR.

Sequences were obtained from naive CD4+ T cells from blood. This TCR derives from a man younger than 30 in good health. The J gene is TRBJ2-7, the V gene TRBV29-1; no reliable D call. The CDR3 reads CSVDLQMTYEQYF. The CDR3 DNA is TGCAGCGTTGATTTACAGATGACCTACGAGCAGTACTTC.